The rows below give T cell receptor beta chains drawn from one sample of a study of graft-versus-host responses after intestinal transplantation. Generated by immunoSEQ multiplex PCR, the TCRdb table keeps only in-frame clones and is missing some. The data contain roughly 4,400 clones, about 80% of them seen just once; the ten biggest clones take up approximately 8.1%. The material sequenced was ileum tissue, taken 120 to 130 days after intestinal transplantation. The receptors were sampled from a human patient who received an intestinal transplant, so some T cells may come from the graft donor. Each CDR3 is given with its conserved first and last residue. The order of the fields is V gene, clone size, J gene, D gene, CDR3 DNA, CDR3 protein. A D gene is named only where the DNA matches it firmly. A clone size is listed for some rows: how often the clone was seen (once, few, many), or a class if it is expanded.

TRBV5-4	-	TRBJ2-5	-	TGTGCCAGCAGGAGCGACCTTGGGTACCAAGAGACCCAGTACTTC	CASRSDLGYQETQYF
TRBV9	-	TRBJ1-2	-	TGTGCCAGCAGCCCCCCCCGAGACAGCACCTATGGCTACACCTTC	CASSPPRDSTYGYTF
TRBV25-1	-	TRBJ2-7	-	TGTGCCAGCAGTGACCAGGCGACCTACGAGCAGTACTTC	CASSDQATYEQYF
TRBV6-1	-	TRBJ2-5	TRBD1	TGTGCCAGCAGTGCAGATCCGACAGGGGTAAGGGAGACCCAGTACTTC	CASSADPTGVRETQYF
TRBV5-1	-	TRBJ1-2	TRBD1	TGCGCCAGCAGCTTGTGGGGGACAGGGTATGGCTACACCTTC	CASSLWGTGYGYTF
TRBV5-1	once	TRBJ2-3	TRBD1	TGCGCCAGCAGCAGGACAGGGTACACAGATACGCAGTATTTT	CASSRTGYTDTQYF
TRBV13	-	TRBJ2-2	-	TGTGCCAGCAGCTTCCAAGGGGGTGAGGGCGACACCGGGGAGCTGTTTTTT	CASSFQGGEGDTGELFF
TRBV6-5	-	TRBJ1-6	-	TGTGCCAGCAGTACTCAGAGAAGTAATTCACCCCTCCACTTT	CASSTQRSNSPLHF
TRBV20-1	-	TRBJ2-5	-	TGCAGTGCCTCAGACGAGACCCAGTACTTC	CSASDETQYF
TRBV28	once	TRBJ2-5	TRBD1	TGTGCCAGCAGCGTGACAGGGTATCTGGAGACCCAGTACTTC	CASSVTGYLETQYF
TRBV4-2	-	TRBJ2-7	-	TGTGCCAGCAGCCAAGAGGCTAGCTCCTACGAGCAGTACTTC	CASSQEASSYEQYF
TRBV29-1	once	TRBJ1-2	-	TGCAGGGTTGGGGATGGATATGGCTACACCTTC	CRVGDGYGYTF
TRBV2	-	TRBJ2-7	-	TGTGCCAGCGCGATTAGGGTCTCCTACGAGCAGTACTTC	CASAIRVSYEQYF
TRBV28	-	TRBJ1-6	-	TGTGCCAGCAGAAGACCGGGACCCAGGATGGGGAATTCACCCCTCCACTTT	CASRRPGPRMGNSPLHF
TRBV29-1	-	TRBJ1-5	TRBD1	TGCAGCGTCCGACAGGGGAGGAATCAGCCCCAGCATTTT	CSVRQGRNQPQHF
TRBV28	-	TRBJ2-7	TRBD1	TGTGCCAGCAGGATGACAGGGAAGTTTGACGAGCAGTACTTC	CASRMTGKFDEQYF
TRBV19	few	TRBJ1-3	TRBD1	TGTGCCAGTAGTATAGACGACAGGGCTGGAAACACCATATATTTT	CASSIDDRAGNTIYF
TRBV18	-	TRBJ2-7	TRBD1	TGTGCCAGCTCACCAGGACAGGGGGACGAGCAGTACTTC	CASSPGQGDEQYF
TRBV27	-	TRBJ2-7	-	TGTGCCAGCAGTCCCAGAGGTCTTCCCCTCTACGAGCAGTACTTC	CASSPRGLPLYEQYF
TRBV7-9	-	TRBJ2-1	-	TGTGCCAGCACCCTGCGGGGCGGGGAAAACAATGAGCAGTTCTTC	CASTLRGGENNEQFF
TRBV5-6	-	TRBJ1-6	-	TGTGCCAGCAGCTTTTCCTCACCCCTCCACTTT	CASSFSSPLHF
TRBV6-5	-	TRBJ1-1	-	TGTGCCACCCACCGGGAGGCAGGGGAAGCTTTCTTT	CATHREAGEAFF
TRBV2	-	TRBJ1-5	-	TGTGCCAGCAGTGAACAGGGAAATCAGCCCCAGCATTTT	CASSEQGNQPQHF
TRBV2	-	TRBJ2-7	TRBD2	TGTGCCAGCAGTGGAACTAGCGGGAACTACGAGCAGTACTTC	CASSGTSGNYEQYF
TRBV5-1	-	TRBJ1-6	-	TGCGCCAGCAGCTTGGTTGGGGCAACGAATTCACCCCTCCACTTT	CASSLVGATNSPLHF
TRBV5-1	-	TRBJ2-5	TRBD2	TGCGCCAGCAGCTTACTAGCGGGGGAAGAGACCCAGTACTTC	CASSLLAGEETQYF